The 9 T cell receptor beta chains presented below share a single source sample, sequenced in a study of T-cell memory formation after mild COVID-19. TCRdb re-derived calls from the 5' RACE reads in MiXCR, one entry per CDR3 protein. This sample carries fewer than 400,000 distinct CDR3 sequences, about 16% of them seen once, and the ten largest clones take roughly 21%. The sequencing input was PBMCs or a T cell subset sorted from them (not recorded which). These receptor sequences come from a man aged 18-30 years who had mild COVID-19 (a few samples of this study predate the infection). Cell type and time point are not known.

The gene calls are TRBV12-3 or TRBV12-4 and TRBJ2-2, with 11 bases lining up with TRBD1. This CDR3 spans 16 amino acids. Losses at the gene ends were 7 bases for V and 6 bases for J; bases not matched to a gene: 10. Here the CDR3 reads CASTRPGTGGSGELFF. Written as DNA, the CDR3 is TGTGCCAGCACCCGCCCGGGGACAGGGGGTTCCGGGGAGCTGTTTTTT.

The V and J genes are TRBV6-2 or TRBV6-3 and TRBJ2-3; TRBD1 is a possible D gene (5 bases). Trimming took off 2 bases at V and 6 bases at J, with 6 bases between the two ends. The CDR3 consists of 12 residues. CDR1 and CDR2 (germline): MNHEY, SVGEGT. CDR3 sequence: CASSYQGDTQYF. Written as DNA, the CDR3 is TGTGCCAGCAGTTACCAGGGCGATACGCAGTATTTT.

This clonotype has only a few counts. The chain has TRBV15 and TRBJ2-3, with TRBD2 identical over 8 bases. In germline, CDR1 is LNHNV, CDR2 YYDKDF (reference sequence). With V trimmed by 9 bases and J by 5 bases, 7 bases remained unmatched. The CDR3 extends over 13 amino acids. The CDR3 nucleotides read TGTGCCACGGAGGGACTAGAAATAGATACGCAGTATTTT. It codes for CATEGLEIDTQYF.

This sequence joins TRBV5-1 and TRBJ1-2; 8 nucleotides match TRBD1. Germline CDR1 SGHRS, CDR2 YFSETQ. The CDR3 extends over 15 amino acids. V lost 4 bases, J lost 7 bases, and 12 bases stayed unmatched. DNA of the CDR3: TGCGCCAGCAGCAGGCAGACAGGGGACGGGGGTGGCTACACCTTC. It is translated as CASSRQTGDGGGYTF. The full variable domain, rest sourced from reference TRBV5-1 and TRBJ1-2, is KAGVTQTPRYLIKTRGQQVTLSCSPISGHRSVSWYQQTPGQGLQFLFEYFSETQRNKGNFPGRFSGRQFSNSRSEMNVSTLELGDSALYLCASSRQTGDGGGYTFGSGTRLTVV.

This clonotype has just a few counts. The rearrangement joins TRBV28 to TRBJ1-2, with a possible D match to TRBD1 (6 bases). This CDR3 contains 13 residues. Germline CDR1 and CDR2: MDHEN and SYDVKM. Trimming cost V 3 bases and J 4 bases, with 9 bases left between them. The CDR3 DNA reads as TGTGCCAGCAGTTTGAGACAGGCCTATGGCTACACCTTC. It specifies CASSLRQAYGYTF.

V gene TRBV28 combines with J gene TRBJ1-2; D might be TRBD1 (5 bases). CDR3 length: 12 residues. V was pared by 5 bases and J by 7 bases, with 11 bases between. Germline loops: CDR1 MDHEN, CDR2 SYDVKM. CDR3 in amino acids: CASSEGRLGYTF. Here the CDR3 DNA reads TGTGCCAGCAGTGAGGGACGGCTTGGCTACACCTTC.

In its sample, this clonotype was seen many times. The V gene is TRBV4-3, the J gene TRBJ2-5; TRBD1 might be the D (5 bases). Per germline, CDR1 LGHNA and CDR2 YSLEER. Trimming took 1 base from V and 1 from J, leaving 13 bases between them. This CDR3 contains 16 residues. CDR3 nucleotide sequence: TGCGCCAGCAGCCAAGGGGCAGGGTATCCCCAAGAGACCCAGTACTTC. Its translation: CASSQGAGYPQETQYF.

CDR3 sequence (DNA): TGCAGTGCTGATGGACTAGCCCTGGGGGAGACCCAGTACTTC. Translated, it gives CSADGLALGETQYF. The chain recombines TRBV20-1 with TRBJ2-5; TRBD2 agrees at 8 bases. The CDR3 runs to 14 residues. After removal of 5 bases from V and 5 bases from J, the junction contained 10 bases not matched to a gene. The germline V gene has CDR1 DFQATT and CDR2 SNEGSKA (reference sequence).

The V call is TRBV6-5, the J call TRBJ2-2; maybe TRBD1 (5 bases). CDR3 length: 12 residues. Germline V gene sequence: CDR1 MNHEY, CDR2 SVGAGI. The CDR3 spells CASTGFTGELFF. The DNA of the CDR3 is TGTGCTTCAACAGGTTTTACCGGGGAGCTGTTTTTT.